This T cell receptor (beta chain) was captured in a study of CD8 T cells in Susac syndrome. Study-wide results and caveats: As the study acknowledged, the number of individuals in its TCR sequencing and HLA analysis was relatively small.

Random hexamers served to reverse transcribe roughly 0.45 to 1 ug RNA. Each CDR3 protein gets one entry after TCRdb re-called the immunoSEQ multiplex PCR reads with MiXCR. The profile shows roughly 180,000 distinct CDR3 sequences, approximately 94% of them singletons. Germline values: CDR1 KGHSH, CDR2 LQKENI. The ends lost 6 bases at V and 4 bases at J; junction bases unmatched: 4. This CDR3 contains 14 residues. Of note for this clonotype: Its antigen is undetermined.

The authors sequenced TCR beta from blood CD8+ and CD4+ T cells. The sample taken for sequencing was CD4+ T cells from PBMCs. This clonotype was obtained from a human donor in good health. V gene TRBV18 combines with J gene TRBJ2-1; 9 nucleotides agree with TRBD2. Here the CDR3 DNA reads TGTGCCAGCTCGCCGGCGGGAGGGTACAATGAGCAGTTCTTC. Protein product: CASSPAGGYNEQFF.